The sequence of this T cell receptor beta chain was determined in a study of CD8+ T cells in alopecia areata. Germline values: CDR1 LGHNA, CDR2 YNFKEQ. The CDR3 loop spans 16 amino acids. V was pared by 0 bases and J by 2 bases, with 6 bases of the junction left unmatched. Study findings and constraints: For lesional scalp, especially alopecia totalis/universalis, clonality was higher than in normal scalp. It was less clear whether patients shared TCRs than it was in mice, possibly because of HLA.

Investigators isolated RNA and reverse transcribed it into cDNA to act as the sequencing template. Clones were sequenced by immunoSEQ multiplex PCR, and TCRdb holds only the in-frame ones, with some missing. This table has approximately 150,000 clones, 50% to 60% appearing once. About this clone: Antigen: not known.

J is TRBJ2-5 and V is TRBV4-2, with 7 bases fitting TRBD2. Sequenced sample: CD4+ T cells sorted from blood. The clonotype comes from a human donor in good health. The CDR3 region is CASSQDVASGQETQYF. The CDR3 bases are TGTGCCAGCAGCCAAGATGTGGCTAGCGGACAAGAGACCCAGTACTTC.